These 14 T cell receptor beta chains were sequenced from one sample in a study of cytomegalovirus exposure and HLA in healthy donors. In the PCR, 60 Vbeta and 13 Jbeta primers were used. Clones were sequenced by immunoSEQ multiplex PCR, and TCRdb holds only the in-frame ones, with some missing. This sample carries approximately 160,000 clones, roughly 80% of them seen once, and the ten largest clones take approximately 1.8%. Sequencing used PBMCs. These receptors were obtained from a human donor in good health.

The chain combines TRBV7-6 with TRBJ2-2; no definite D call. Germline-derived CDR1 and CDR2 are SGHVS and FNYEAQ. V was pared by 2 bases and J by 4 bases, with 14 bases between. The CDR3 has 16 amino acids. CDR3 DNA sequence: TGTGCCAGCAGCTTAAGTTCCTCGCCCGGCACCGGGGAGCTGTTTTTT. Protein: CASSLSSSPGTGELFF.

With regard to this clone: The junction and the germline gene differ at one end; a read error may be behind it. Here the CDR3 DNA reads TGTACCAGCAGCCAGGCTGCAACAGGGGGGACGCAGTATTTT. Amino acids: CTSSQAATGGTQYF. The genes are TRBV4-2 and TRBJ2-3, with 8 positions matching TRBD1. The germline V gene encodes CDR1 LGHNA and CDR2 YNFKEQ. The CDR3 contains 14 residues.

The chain has TRBV12-5 and TRBJ1-6, with 9 bases identical to TRBD1. J gave up 6 bases and V 3 bases, and 9 bases lay outside the gene matches. The CDR3 totals 17 residues. Germline V gene sequence: CDR1 LGHNT, CDR2 FRNRAP. DNA of the CDR3: TGTGCTAGTGGTTTCCCTGAGGGGACAGGGAGTAATTCACCCCTCCACTTT. Encoded protein: CASGFPEGTGSNSPLHF.

The chain has TRBV15 and TRBJ2-1; no definite D call. Germline assignment: CDR1 LNHNV and CDR2 YYDKDF (reference sequence). V lost 1 base and J lost 9, with 7 bases in between. The CDR3 length is 12 residues. In DNA form, the CDR3 reads TGTGCCACCAGCAGAGCATTCGGTGAGCAGTTCTTC. Its protein is CATSRAFGEQFF.

This clone has just one count. The rearrangement uses TRBV11-2 and TRBJ1-5; possibly TRBD1 for D (6 bases). CDR1 and CDR2 from the germline V gene are SGHAT and FQNNGV. The CDR3 consists of 15 residues. V lost 2 bases, J lost 1 base, and 9 bases lay in between. The CDR3 DNA reads as TGTGCCAGCAGCTTACAGGGGACCAGCAATCAGCCCCAGCATTTT. It specifies CASSLQGTSNQPQHF.

The chain uses TRBV19 and TRBJ1-6; 7 bases agree with TRBD1. Germline loops: CDR1 LNHDA, CDR2 SQIVND (reference sequence). The CDR3 length is 14 residues. V trimming: 10 bases; J trimming: 10 bases; junction bases outside the gene matches: 13. CDR3 amino acids: CATQRDRRGSPLHF. CDR3 DNA: TGTGCCACCCAAAGGGACAGACGGGGCTCACCCCTCCACTTT. Together with reference TRBV19 and TRBJ1-6, the CDR3 gives the full variable domain: DGGITQSPKYLFRKEGQNVTLSCEQNLNHDAMYWYRQDPGQGLRLIYYSQIVNDFQKGDIAEGYSVSREKKESFPLTVTSAQKNPTAFYLCATQRDRRGSPLHFGNGTRLTVT.

This chain joins TRBV4-3 and TRBJ1-2, with D hard to call. The CDR3 extends over 16 amino acids. Germline CDR1 reads LGHNA; CDR2 reads YSLEER. Trimming left V 3 bases short and J 8 bases short, with 22 bases between. The CDR3 DNA reads TGCGCCAGCAGCCAGAGTGAGGGAGTAGGGAAGGAGGGCTACACCTTC. It translates to CASSQSEGVGKEGYTF.

As to this clone: A junction end diverges from the germline sequence, so it may reflect a read error. The V and J genes are TRBV5-1 and TRBJ2-1, with TRBD2 matching 10 bases. This CDR3 is 16 amino acids long. The germline CDR1 and CDR2 sequences are SGHRS and YFSETQ. CDR3 region: CASGLLAGISYNEQFF. In nucleotides, the CDR3 is TGCGCCAGCGGCTTACTAGCGGGGATCTCCTACAATGAGCAGTTCTTC.

V is TRBV9 and J is TRBJ1-1; 7 bases align to TRBD1. Germline trimming cut 0 bases from V and 7 bases from J; bases unmatched to any gene: 12. CDR1 and CDR2 from the germline V gene are SGDLS and YYNGEE. This CDR3 is built from 16 residues. The CDR3 here is CASSVAPDREVVEAFF. In nucleotides, the CDR3 is TGTGCCAGCAGCGTAGCCCCCGACAGGGAAGTCGTTGAAGCTTTCTTT.

The chain links TRBV5-1 to TRBJ2-3; 7 nucleotides line up with TRBD2. This CDR3 is built from 16 residues. The germline V gene has CDR1 SGHRS and CDR2 YFSETQ. V lost 3 bases and J lost 0; bases outside the gene matches: 7. CDR3 loop: CASSSGGLPSTDTQYF. The CDR3 DNA sequence: TGCGCCAGCAGCTCGGGGGGACTACCAAGCACAGATACGCAGTATTTT. Full variable domain (rest looked up from reference TRBV5-1 and TRBJ2-3): KAGVTQTPRYLIKTRGQQVTLSCSPISGHRSVSWYQQTPGQGLQFLFEYFSETQRNKGNFPGRFSGRQFSNSRSEMNVSTLELGDSALYLCASSSGGLPSTDTQYFGPGTRLTVL.

This sequence joins TRBV15 and TRBJ2-7, with 9 bases matching TRBD1. The germline V gene encodes CDR1 LNHNV and CDR2 YYDKDF (reference sequence). Trimming at V came to 0 bases and at J to 3 bases, leaving 12 bases not matched to a gene. The CDR3 is 18 residues long. Here the CDR3 reads CATSRDHLSEDRGYEQYF. CDR3 nucleotide sequence: TGTGCCACCAGCAGAGACCATCTAAGCGAGGACAGGGGCTACGAGCAGTACTTC.

J is TRBJ2-3 and V is TRBV4-2; 9 bases are shared with TRBD2. The germline V gene encodes CDR1 LGHNA and CDR2 YNFKEQ. CDR3 length: 17 residues. V shed 0 bases, J shed 2 bases, and the junction held 6 bases outside the gene matches. CDR3 nucleotide sequence: TGTGCCAGCAGCCAAGATGGGCGGGGGGGCAACACAGATACGCAGTATTTT. Amino acid sequence: CASSQDGRGGNTDTQYF.

The chain recombines TRBV7-2 with TRBJ1-6, with 7 positions matching TRBD1. The CDR3 extends over 15 amino acids. Germline loops: CDR1 SGHTA, CDR2 FQGNSA. J gave up 5 bases and V 6 bases, and 7 bases lay outside the gene matches. The CDR3 bases are TGTGCCAGCAGATCGACAGGGTATGATAATTCACCCCTCCACTTT. It translates to CASRSTGYDNSPLHF.

To note about this clone: The sample carries other DNA sequences with the same CDR3. V and J are TRBV29-1 and TRBJ1-3; D remains unclear. Germline CDR1 SQVTM, CDR2 ANQGSEA. V was pared by 5 bases and J by 0 bases, with 5 bases between. The CDR3 has 12 amino acids. The CDR3: CSVRDSGNTIYF. The CDR3 nucleotides read TGCAGCGTTCGGGACTCTGGAAACACCATATATTTT.